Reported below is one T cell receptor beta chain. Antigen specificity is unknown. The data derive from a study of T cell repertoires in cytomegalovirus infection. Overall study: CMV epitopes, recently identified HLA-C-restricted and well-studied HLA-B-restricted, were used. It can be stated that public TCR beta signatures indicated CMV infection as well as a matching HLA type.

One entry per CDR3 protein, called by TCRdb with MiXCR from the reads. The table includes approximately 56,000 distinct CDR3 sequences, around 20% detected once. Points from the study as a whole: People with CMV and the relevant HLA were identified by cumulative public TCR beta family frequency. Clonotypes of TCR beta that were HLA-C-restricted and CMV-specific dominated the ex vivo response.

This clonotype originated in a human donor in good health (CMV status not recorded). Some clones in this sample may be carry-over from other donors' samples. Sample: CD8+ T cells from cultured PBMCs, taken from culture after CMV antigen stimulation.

As DNA, the CDR3 is TGTGCCAGCAGCTTCGGGGTCCCGAACACCGGGGAGCTGTTTTTT. It specifies CASSFGVPNTGELFF. The rearrangement links TRBV7-8 to TRBJ2-2, with D possibly TRBD2 on 5 matching bases. The germline CDR1 and CDR2 sequences are SGHVS and FQNEAQ. The CDR3 is 15 amino acids. The ends were cut back, 3 bases at V and 0 bases at J, with 8 bases in the middle.